The T cell receptor (beta chain) under discussion was sequenced for a study of blood T cell repertoires in COVID-19 (dated by TCRdb to the early 2020s). Concerning the study at large: Samples covering the acute and convalescent phases of COVID-19 were provided by collaborators in the United States, Italy and Spain. Where available, HLA class I and class II types were obtained from metadata supplied by the sample provider rather than from assay-based typing. Subjects who had been exposed to COVID-19, were actively infected with it, or had recovered from it provided the deeply sampled blood TCRbeta repertoires that made up the dataset. The prospective study material was composed of cDNA or gDNA derived from T cells, B-cell-depleted T cells, or PBMCs. Samples came from the ongoing ImmuneRACE study (first 160 participants) plus 1,254 subjects from 6 global collaborators. A de-identified subject ID, COVID-19 status, age in years and sex were almost always included in the sample metadata. The repertoires were released in a freely available public database meant as a resource for research on the immune response to SARS-CoV-2. Paper-wide results and their limitations: Clinical and demographic metadata were provided uncurated, with the amount varying by source and participant.

TCRbeta CDR3 regions were amplified from genomic DNA by means of the immunoSEQ Assay, a bias-controlled multiplex PCR. The source study handled its data this way. Nucleated cell counts per sample were estimated from amplification of reference gene primers within the assay. To quantify the absolute abundance of each unique TCRbeta CDR3 rearrangement, sequence reads were collapsed and filtered. For each sample, productive Simpson clonality was calculated as the square root of Simpson's diversity index across productive rearrangements. Entries here come from immuneACCESS through TCRdb and include only in-frame sequences with V and J called. Some clones fail to appear in such tables; in the studies checked, an unresolved V gene covers under half of the shortfall, and the cause of the remainder is unknown. The V and J calls and clone size were taken over from that table, and D and trimming were inferred from the DNA. The sample has roughly 20,000 clones on record, about 81% of them singletons. In total, the top ten clones hold approximately 8.4% of the sample.

The collaborating institutions used their own protocols to collect whole blood in K2EDTA tubes. Collaborator samples were shipped for TCRbeta analysis as frozen whole blood, isolated PBMCs, or DNA extracted from either sample type. CDR1 SNHLY and CDR2 FYNNEI are derived from the germline V gene. From cysteine to phenylalanine, the CDR3 is 14 amino acids long. The entry retains the CDR3 DNA only, 42 bases that are in frame from base 1. The junction shows trimming of 6 bases on V and 7 bases on J, and the gene matches do not reach 5 bases of it. Note on this clone: Which antigen it targets is not known. No base qualities exist here, and no much larger clone lies one base off it.

This clonotype was obtained from a man between 60 and 75 years old with acute or convalescent COVID-19. The sequencing input was peripheral blood. Rearrangement joined TRBV2 to TRBJ1-5; 11 central bases correspond to TRBD1. The DNA sequence reads TGTGCCAGCAGCGGACAGGGGGCAACCCAGCCCCAGCATTTT. This sequence encodes CASSGQGATQPQHF.